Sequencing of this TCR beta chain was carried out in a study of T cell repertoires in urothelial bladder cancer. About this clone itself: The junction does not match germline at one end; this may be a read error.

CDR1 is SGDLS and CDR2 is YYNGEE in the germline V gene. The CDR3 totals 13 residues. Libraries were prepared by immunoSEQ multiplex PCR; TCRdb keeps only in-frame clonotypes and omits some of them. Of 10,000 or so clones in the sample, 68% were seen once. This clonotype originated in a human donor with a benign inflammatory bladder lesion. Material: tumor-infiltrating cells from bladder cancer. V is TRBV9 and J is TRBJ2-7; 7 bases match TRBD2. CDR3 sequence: CASSVAGGRALSF. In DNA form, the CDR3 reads TGTGCCAGCAGCGTAGCGGGGGGACGGGCCCTATCCTTC.